This T cell receptor beta chain originates from a study of T cell responses to AZD1222 COVID-19 vaccine. Study findings and constraints: The number of AZD1222 recipients seropositive at baseline was only five or six. Samples come after the peak T cell response, not at day 14.

The repertoire was sequenced with immunoSEQ multiplex PCR; TCRdb's copy has only in-frame clones and lacks some. The table lists approximately 89,000 clones, 80% to 95% of them singletons. This clone was seen only a few times. Its antigen is undetermined. V lost 6 bases, J lost 0 bases, and 5 bases lay in between. Germline CDR1 and CDR2: MRHNA and SNTAGT. The CDR3 sequence is 13 residues long. The V and J genes are TRBV6-4 and TRBJ2-2, with no clear D. The TCR originated in an adult who received the AZD1222 COVID-19 vaccine. Sequences were derived from peripheral blood, sampled 28 days after the second AZD1222 dose. CDR3 nucleotide sequence: TGTGCCAGCAGACCGACGAACACCGGGGAGCTGTTTTTT. It yields the protein CASRPTNTGELFF.